The text below deals with one T cell receptor (beta chain). Its antigen is currently unknown. Adult Caucasians living in Nashville, Tennessee made up all of the donors. This entry is derived from a study of shared clonotypes between healthy human individuals. Study-wide results and limits: Shared across several donors were about 4.8% of the naive CD4 clonotypes.

Deep level was the assay's run setting. The sorted-subset replicate PCRs were given 150 to 200 ng DNA, which is around 29,000 T cell genomes. The data were produced by immunoSEQ multiplex PCR, yet TCRdb's version contains in-frame clones alone and is incomplete. The sample records 2,500,000 or so clones, roughly nine tenths being singletons. The receptor was isolated from a man between 18 and 35 years old in good health. Source material: naive CD4+ T cells sorted from blood. Documented subset: CD45RA+ positively selected.

The chain's CDR3 is CASSSGTSGTYEQYF. In nucleotides, the CDR3 is TGTGCCAGCAGCTCCGGGACTAGCGGCACTTACGAGCAGTACTTC. The J gene is TRBJ2-5, the V gene TRBV6-5, with 11 bases that match TRBD2. The J call is in doubt because the DNA end fits TRBJ2-7 better. The CDR3 spans 15 residues. The V gene's germline CDR1 is MNHEY and CDR2 SVGAGI.